This passage covers 20 T cell receptor beta chains from one sample sequenced in a study of monozygotic twins with inflammatory bowel disease. TCRdb reprocessed the 5' RACE reads and stores each CDR3 protein as one record, lacking DNA. This sample's clone table lists approximately 210,000 distinct CDR3 sequences. Input material: blood. The receptors originated from a human donor with ulcerative colitis or Crohn's disease, or a healthy co-twin of an affected twin (not recorded which).

V and J are TRBV7-2 and TRBJ2-3; lacking DNA, the TRBD2 call made by TCRdb goes unchecked. The CDR3 is made up of 13 amino acids. Per germline, CDR1 SGHTA and CDR2 FQGNSA. CDR3 amino acids: CASSPLGLDTQYF.

The V and J genes are TRBV12-3 or TRBV12-4 and TRBJ1-4; TCRdb selects TRBD1, and the lack of DNA leaves this call unchecked. The CDR3 has 15 residues. CDR3 region: CASRRQVLTNEKLFF.

The rearrangement joins TRBV27 to TRBJ1-1; TCRdb names TRBD1, which stays unverified in the absence of DNA. Germline loops: CDR1 MNHEY, CDR2 SMNVEV (reference sequence). The CDR3 is made up of 17 amino acids. This CDR3 is CASSSRPFGEGVTEAFF.

The rearrangement links TRBV12-3 or TRBV12-4 to TRBJ2-2; checking the TCRdb D call of TRBD2 is not possible without DNA. The CDR3 has 15 residues. The CDR3 reads CASSLTSGVTGELFF.

The gene calls are TRBV14 and TRBJ2-1; TCRdb's D call of TRBD2 is untestable without DNA. This CDR3 is built from 14 residues. Germline loops: CDR1 SGHDN, CDR2 FVKESK. The CDR3 is CASSPWRGNNEQFF. The variable domain in full, with the rest retrieved from reference TRBV14 and TRBJ2-1, is EAGVTQFPSHSVIEKGQTVTLRCDPISGHDNLYWYRRVMGKEIKFLLHFVKESKQDESGMPNNRFLAERTGGTYSTLKVQPAELEDSGVYFCASSPWRGNNEQFFGPGTRLTVL.

The J gene is TRBJ1-1, the V gene TRBV10-3; as DNA is missing, the TRBD1 call by TCRdb cannot be tested. Germline assignment: CDR1 ENHRY and CDR2 SYGVKD. CDR3 length: 14 residues. The CDR3 loop reads CAISPNGGVTEAFF.

This chain's CDR3 is CASSFGLTGFEAFF. V usage is TRBV4-2 and J usage is TRBJ1-1; TCRdb's assignment of TRBD1 cannot be checked, as there is no DNA. Germline-derived CDR1 and CDR2 are LGHNA and YNFKEQ. This CDR3 contains 14 residues.

The chain's CDR3 is CASSLTTGSNQPQHF. The chain couples TRBV12-3 or TRBV12-4 to TRBJ1-5; TCRdb proposes TRBD1, but this gene call is untestable without DNA. The CDR3 has 15 residues.

V usage is TRBV7-8 and J usage is TRBJ1-2; checking the TCRdb D call of TRBD1 is not possible without DNA. The germline V gene encodes CDR1 SGHVS and CDR2 FQNEAQ. This CDR3 has 15 residues. CDR3 region: CASSLGQVAGDGYTF.

The chain is built from TRBV5-6 and TRBJ2-6; TCRdb indicates TRBD1, and absent DNA this call remains unverified. The CDR3 consists of 16 residues. Germline loops: CDR1 SGHDT, CDR2 YYEEEE. The chain's CDR3 is CASSSRSIPGANVLTF.

The chain recombines TRBV7-3 with TRBJ1-1. This CDR3 has 14 amino acids. Germline V CDR1 and CDR2: SGHTA, FQGTGA. The CDR3 sequence is CASSLQGRNTEASF.

The chain uses TRBV29-1 and TRBJ2-2; with no DNA, the TCRdb D assignment of TRBD2 cannot be verified. The V gene's germline CDR1 is SQVTM and CDR2 ANQGSEA. The CDR3 contains 16 residues. The CDR3 loop reads CSVVTSGGPNTGELFF.

CDR3 sequence: CASSRGIGLDTEAFF. The genes are TRBV5-1 and TRBJ1-1; the D call from TCRdb, TRBD1, cannot be confirmed without DNA. This CDR3 has 15 amino acids. Germline assignment: CDR1 SGHRS and CDR2 YFSETQ.

The rearrangement uses TRBV6-1 and TRBJ1-1; as DNA is missing, the TRBD1 call by TCRdb cannot be tested. The germline CDR1 and CDR2 sequences are MNHNS and SASEGT. The CDR3 sequence is 14 residues long. CDR3 loop: CASSRAGTGTEAFF.

J is TRBJ2-1 and V is TRBV18; with no DNA, the TCRdb D assignment of TRBD2 cannot be verified. Per germline, CDR1 KGHSH and CDR2 LQKENI. The CDR3 has 14 amino acids. Here the CDR3 reads CASFAGEPQNEQFF.

The CDR3 sequence: CASSKGSGTSYGSNQPQHF. This chain connects TRBV12-3 or TRBV12-4 to TRBJ1-5; the D call of TRBD1 rests on TCRdb alone, since no DNA is present to check it. The CDR3 has 19 residues.

The rearrangement links TRBV29-1 to TRBJ2-1. Germline V gene lookup returns CDR1 SQVTM and CDR2 ANQGSEA. The CDR3 is 13 amino acids. Here the CDR3 reads CSEAVSSYNEQFF.

V and J are TRBV6-1 and TRBJ2-7; absent DNA, TCRdb's TRBD2 call cannot be checked. Germline loops: CDR1 MNHNS, CDR2 SASEGT. The CDR3 runs to 15 residues. The CDR3 reads CASSEARRLGYEQYF.

The chain carries TRBV7-3 and TRBJ2-1. CDR1 and CDR2 (germline): SGHTA, FQGTGA. The CDR3 spans 13 residues. CDR3 protein: CASSLMSGEEQFF.

The CDR3 here is CASSLTSGSRETQYF. The chain joins TRBV9 to TRBJ2-5; without DNA, the TCRdb call of TRBD2 cannot be checked. CDR1 is SGDLS, CDR2 YYNGEE, per germline. The CDR3 has 15 amino acids.